The sequence of this TCR beta chain was determined in a study of OX40 agonist ivuxolimab in advanced cancers. Germline V gene lookup returns CDR1 ENHRY and CDR2 SYGVKD. V shed 0 bases and J 11 bases; nucleotides not matched to a gene: 2. CDR3 length: 12 residues. TCRdb's table, derived via immunoSEQ multiplex PCR, lists solely in-frame clones and lacks some. The data contain 85,000 to 100,000 clones, 93% of them singletons. This receptor was obtained from an adult with an advanced solid tumor such as melanoma, head and neck, liver or kidney cancer. Specimen: CD4+ or CD8+ T cells sorted from blood, collected in a trial of the OX40 agonist ivuxolimab. V is TRBV10-3 and J is TRBJ2-3; TRBD1 aligns across 7 bases. CDR3 region: CAISESTGWQYF. The CDR3 DNA sequence: TGTGCCATCAGTGAGTCGACAGGGTGGCAGTATTTT.